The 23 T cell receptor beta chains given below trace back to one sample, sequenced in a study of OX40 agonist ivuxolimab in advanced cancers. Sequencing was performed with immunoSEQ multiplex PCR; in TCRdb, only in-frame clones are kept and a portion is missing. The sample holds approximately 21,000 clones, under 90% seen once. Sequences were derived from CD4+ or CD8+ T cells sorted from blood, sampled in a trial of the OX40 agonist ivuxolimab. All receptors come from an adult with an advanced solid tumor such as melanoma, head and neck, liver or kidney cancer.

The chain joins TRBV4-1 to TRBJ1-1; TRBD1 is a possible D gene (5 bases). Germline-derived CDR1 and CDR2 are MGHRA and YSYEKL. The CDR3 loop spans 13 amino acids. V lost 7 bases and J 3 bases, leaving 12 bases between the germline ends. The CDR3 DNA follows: TGCGCCAGCACCTCGGGGGGGGACACTGAAGCTTTCTTT. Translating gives CASTSGGDTEAFF.

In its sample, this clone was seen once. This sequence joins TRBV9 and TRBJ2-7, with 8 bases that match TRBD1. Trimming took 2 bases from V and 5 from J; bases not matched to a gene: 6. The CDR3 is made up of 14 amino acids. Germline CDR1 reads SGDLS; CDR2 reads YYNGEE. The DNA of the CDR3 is TGTGCCAGCAGCGTTGATTTGACAGGGGACGAGCAGTACTTC. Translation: CASSVDLTGDEQYF.

CDR3 sequence reads: CASSEQGQGREPQHF. The CDR3 DNA is TGTGCCAGCAGTGAACAGGGGCAGGGTCGGGAGCCCCAGCATTTT. This chain joins TRBV6-1 and TRBJ1-5, with D maybe TRBD1 (6 bases). The V and J ends lost 2 bases and 8 bases respectively, with 16 bases between them. This CDR3 is built from 15 residues. The V gene's germline CDR1 is MNHNS and CDR2 SASEGT.

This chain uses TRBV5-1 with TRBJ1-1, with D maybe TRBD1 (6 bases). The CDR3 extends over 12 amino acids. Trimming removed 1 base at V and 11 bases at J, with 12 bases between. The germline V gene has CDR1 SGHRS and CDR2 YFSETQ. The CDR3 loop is CASSLQDSAAFF. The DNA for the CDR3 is TGCGCCAGCAGCTTGCAGGACAGCGCGGCTTTCTTT.

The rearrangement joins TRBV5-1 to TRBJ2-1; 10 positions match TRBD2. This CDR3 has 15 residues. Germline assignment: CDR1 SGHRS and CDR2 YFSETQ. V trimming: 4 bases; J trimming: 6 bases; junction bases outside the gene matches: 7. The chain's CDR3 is CASSPHSGRGNEQFF. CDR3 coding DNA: TGCGCCAGCAGCCCTCACAGCGGGAGGGGCAATGAGCAGTTCTTC. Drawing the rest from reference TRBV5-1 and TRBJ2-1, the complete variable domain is KAGVTQTPRYLIKTRGQQVTLSCSPISGHRSVSWYQQTPGQGLQFLFEYFSETQRNKGNFPGRFSGRQFSNSRSEMNVSTLELGDSALYLCASSPHSGRGNEQFFGPGTRLTVL.

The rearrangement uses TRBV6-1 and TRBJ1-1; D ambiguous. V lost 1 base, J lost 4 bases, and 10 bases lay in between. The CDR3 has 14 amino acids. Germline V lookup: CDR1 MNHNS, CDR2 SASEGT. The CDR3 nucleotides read TGTGCCAGCAGTGAAGGTACCCCCACCACTGAAGCTTTCTTT. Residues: CASSEGTPTTEAFF.

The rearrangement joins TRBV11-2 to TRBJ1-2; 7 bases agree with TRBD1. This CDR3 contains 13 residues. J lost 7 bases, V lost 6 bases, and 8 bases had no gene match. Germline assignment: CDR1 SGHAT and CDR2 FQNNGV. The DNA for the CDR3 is TGTGCCAGCAGTTCTCGAGGGGGCAGTGGCTACACCTTC. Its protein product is CASSSRGGSGYTF.

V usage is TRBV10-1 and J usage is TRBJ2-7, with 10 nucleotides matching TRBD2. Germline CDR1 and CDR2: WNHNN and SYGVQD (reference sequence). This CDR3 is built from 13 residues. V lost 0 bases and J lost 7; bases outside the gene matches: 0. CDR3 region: CASSESLAGEQYF. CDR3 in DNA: TGCGCCAGCAGTGAGTCACTAGCGGGAGAGCAGTACTTC.

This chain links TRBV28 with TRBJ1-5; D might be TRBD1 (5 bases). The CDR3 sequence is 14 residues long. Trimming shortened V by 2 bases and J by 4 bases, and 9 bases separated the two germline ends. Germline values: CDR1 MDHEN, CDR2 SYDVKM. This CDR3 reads CASSLGHLNQPQHF. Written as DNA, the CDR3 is TGTGCCAGCAGTTTAGGACACCTGAATCAGCCCCAGCATTTT.

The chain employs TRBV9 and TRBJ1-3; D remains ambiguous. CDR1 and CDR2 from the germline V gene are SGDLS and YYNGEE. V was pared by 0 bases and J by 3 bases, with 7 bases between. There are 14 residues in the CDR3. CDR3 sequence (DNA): TGTGCCAGCAGCGTAGGGTTGTTTGGAAACACCATATATTTT. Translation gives CASSVGLFGNTIYF. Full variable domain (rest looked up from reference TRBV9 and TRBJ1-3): DSGVTQTPKHLITATGQRVTLRCSPRSGDLSVYWYQQSLDQGLQFLIQYYNGEERAKGNILERFSAQQFPDLHSELNLSSLELGDSALYFCASSVGLFGNTIYFGEGSWLTVV.

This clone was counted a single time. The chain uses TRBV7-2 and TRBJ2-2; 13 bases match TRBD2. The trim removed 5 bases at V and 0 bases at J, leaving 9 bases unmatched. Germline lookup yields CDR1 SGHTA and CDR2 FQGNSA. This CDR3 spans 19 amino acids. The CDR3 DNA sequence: TGTGCCAGCAGCCCCACCCTGGGACTAGCGGGGCCGAACACCGGGGAGCTGTTTTTT. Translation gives CASSPTLGLAGPNTGELFF.

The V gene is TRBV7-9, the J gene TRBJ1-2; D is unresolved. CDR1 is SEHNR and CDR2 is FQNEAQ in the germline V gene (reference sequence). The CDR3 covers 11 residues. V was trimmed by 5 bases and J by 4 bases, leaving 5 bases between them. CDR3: CASSLAYGYTF. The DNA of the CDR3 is TGTGCCAGCAGCCTCGCCTATGGCTACACCTTC.

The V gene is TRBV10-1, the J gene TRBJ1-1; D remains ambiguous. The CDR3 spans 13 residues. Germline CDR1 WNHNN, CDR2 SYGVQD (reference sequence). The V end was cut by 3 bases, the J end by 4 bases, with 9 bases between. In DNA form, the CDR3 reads TGCGCCAGCAGTGATCCGGGCTTCACTGAAGCTTTCTTT. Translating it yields CASSDPGFTEAFF.

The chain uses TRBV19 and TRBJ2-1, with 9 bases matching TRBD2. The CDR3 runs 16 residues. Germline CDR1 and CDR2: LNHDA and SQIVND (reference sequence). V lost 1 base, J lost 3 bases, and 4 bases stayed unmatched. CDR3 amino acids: CASSIGVAGVYNEQFF. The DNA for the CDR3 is TGTGCCAGTAGTATAGGAGTAGCGGGAGTCTACAATGAGCAGTTCTTC.

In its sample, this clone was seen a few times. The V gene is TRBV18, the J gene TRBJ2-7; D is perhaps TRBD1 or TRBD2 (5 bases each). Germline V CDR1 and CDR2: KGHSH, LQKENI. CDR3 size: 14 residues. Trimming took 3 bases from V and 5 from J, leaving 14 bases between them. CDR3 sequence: CASSPPGSIHEQYF. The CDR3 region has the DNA TGTGCCAGCTCACCGCCAGGGAGCATCCACGAGCAGTACTTC.

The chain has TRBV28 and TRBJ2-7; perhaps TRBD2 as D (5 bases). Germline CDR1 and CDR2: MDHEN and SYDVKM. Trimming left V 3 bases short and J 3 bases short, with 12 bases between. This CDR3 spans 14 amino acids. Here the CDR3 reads CASSLRSGLYEQYF. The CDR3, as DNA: TGTGCCAGCAGTTTGCGGTCAGGACTCTACGAGCAGTACTTC.

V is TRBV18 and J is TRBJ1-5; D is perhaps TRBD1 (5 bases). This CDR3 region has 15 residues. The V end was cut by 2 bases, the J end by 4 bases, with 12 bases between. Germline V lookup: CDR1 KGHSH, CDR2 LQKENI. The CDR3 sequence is CASSPKEGANQPQHF. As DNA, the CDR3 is TGTGCCAGCTCACCAAAAGAAGGGGCTAATCAGCCCCAGCATTTT. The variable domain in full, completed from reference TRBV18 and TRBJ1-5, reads NAGVMQNPRHLVRRRGQEARLRCSPMKGHSHVYWYRQLPEEGLKFMVYLQKENIIDESGMPKERFSAEFPKEGPSILRIQQVVRGDSAAYFCASSPKEGANQPQHFGDGTRLSIL.

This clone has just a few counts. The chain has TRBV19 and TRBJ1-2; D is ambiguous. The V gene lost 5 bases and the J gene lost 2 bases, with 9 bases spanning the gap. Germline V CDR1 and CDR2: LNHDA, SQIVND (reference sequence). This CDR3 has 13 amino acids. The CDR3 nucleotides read TGTGCCAGTAGTCGGGGTTGGAACTATGGCTACACCTTC. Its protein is CASSRGWNYGYTF.

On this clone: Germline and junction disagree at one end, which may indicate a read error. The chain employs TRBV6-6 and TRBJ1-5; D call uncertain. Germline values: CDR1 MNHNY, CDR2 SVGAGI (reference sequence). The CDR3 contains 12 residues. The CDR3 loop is CAGSPPGQPQHF. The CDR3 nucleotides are TGTGCCGGCAGCCCCCCTGGACAGCCCCAGCATTTT.

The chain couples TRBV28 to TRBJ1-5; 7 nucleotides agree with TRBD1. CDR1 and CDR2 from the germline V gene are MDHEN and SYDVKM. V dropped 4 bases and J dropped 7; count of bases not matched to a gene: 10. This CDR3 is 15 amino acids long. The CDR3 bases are TGTGCCAGCAGTTCCGGGGGAGGGGGCTGGCAGCCCCAGCATTTT. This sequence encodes CASSSGGGGWQPQHF.

CDR3 sequence (DNA): TGCGCCAGCAGCGCTCGGACACTAGGAGAGACCCAGTACTTC. Translation gives CASSARTLGETQYF. The chain links TRBV5-1 to TRBJ2-5, with D perhaps matching TRBD1 or TRBD2 (5 bases each). Germline values: CDR1 SGHRS, CDR2 YFSETQ. The V end was cut by 4 bases, the J end by 4 bases, with 14 bases between. CDR3 length equals 14 residues.

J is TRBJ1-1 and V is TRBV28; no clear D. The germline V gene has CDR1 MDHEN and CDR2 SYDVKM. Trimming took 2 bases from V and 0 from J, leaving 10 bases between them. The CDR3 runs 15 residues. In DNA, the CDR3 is TGTGCCAGCAGTTTAATCGCAGGATTGAACACTGAAGCTTTCTTT. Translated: CASSLIAGLNTEAFF.

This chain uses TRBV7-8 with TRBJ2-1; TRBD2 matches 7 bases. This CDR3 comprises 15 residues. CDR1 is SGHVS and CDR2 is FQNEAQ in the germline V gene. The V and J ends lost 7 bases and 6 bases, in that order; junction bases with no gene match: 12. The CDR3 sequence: CASIKRGGSGNEQFF. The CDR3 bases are TGTGCCAGCATCAAAAGGGGCGGGAGCGGCAATGAGCAGTTCTTC.